The text below deals with one T cell receptor (beta chain). As yet, its antigen is unknown. This sample was taken from a study of shared clonotypes between healthy human individuals. Overall study findings and caveats: Clonotypes which were not shared had lower generation probabilities than clonotypes that all four donors shared.

Clones were sequenced by immunoSEQ multiplex PCR, and TCRdb holds only the in-frame ones, with some missing. The data show millions of clones, around nine tenths seen once. This TCR came from a man between 18 and 35 years old in good health. The sequenced sample consisted of naive CD4+ T cells sorted from blood. Indicated subset: CD45RA+ positively selected.

The CDR3 nucleotides are TGTGCCAGCAGCAAAGTGTTCTCCTACGAGCAGTACTTC. It yields the protein CASSKVFSYEQYF. The chain is built from TRBV5-5 and TRBJ2-7; D gene ambiguous. This CDR3 has 13 amino acids. V was shortened by 4 bases and J by 0 bases, with 8 bases between the two germline ends. Germline CDR1 and CDR2: SGHKS and YYEKEE (reference sequence).